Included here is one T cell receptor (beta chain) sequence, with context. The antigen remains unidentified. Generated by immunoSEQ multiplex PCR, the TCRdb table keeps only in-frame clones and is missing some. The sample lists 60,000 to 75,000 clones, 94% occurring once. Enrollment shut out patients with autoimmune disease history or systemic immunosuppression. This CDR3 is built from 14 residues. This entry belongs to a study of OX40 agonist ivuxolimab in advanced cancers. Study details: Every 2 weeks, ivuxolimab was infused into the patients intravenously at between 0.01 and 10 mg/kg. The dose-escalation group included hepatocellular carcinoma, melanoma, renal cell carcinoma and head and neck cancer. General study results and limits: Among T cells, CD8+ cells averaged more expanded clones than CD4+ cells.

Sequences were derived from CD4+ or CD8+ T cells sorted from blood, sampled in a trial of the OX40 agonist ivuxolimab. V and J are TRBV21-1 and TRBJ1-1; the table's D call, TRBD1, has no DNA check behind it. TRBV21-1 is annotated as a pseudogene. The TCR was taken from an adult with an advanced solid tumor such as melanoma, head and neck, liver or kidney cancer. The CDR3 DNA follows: TGTGCCAGCAGCAAGGGACACACGAACACTGAAGCTTTCTTT. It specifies CASSKGHTNTEAFF.